This TCR beta chain is from a study of breast tumors, draining lymph nodes, adjacent tissues (dated by TCRdb to the mid-2010s). Some background on the complete study: The study compared TCR beta repertoires across tumor, adjacent nontumor tissue and axillary lymph nodes from breast cancer patients. In human breast cancer, the study set out to evaluate how tumor, surrounding tissue and draining lymph node repertoires relate to one another and whether T cells may move between these sites.

From its cysteine to its phenylalanine, the CDR3 spans 12 amino acids. The CDR3 DNA has 36 bases and is translated from base 1. V is pared back by 0 bases and J by 4 bases, with 4 bases lying between the germline termini. CDR1 is given as GTSNPN and CDR2 as SVGIG, both from the germline V gene (reference sequence). Study-level results and caveats: The conclusion that tumor T cells originate in lymph nodes was presented as consistent with a hypothesis rather than as directly demonstrated. The data were considered consistent with most tumor T cells being derived from the lymph node and subsequently expanding within tumor tissue. Tumors showed preferential V and J gene usage, and their T-cell repertoire diversity fell below that of lymph nodes yet above that of nontumor tissue. Tumor and nontumor tissue repertoires were found to be significantly more similar in luminal-like than in basal-like breast cancer.

The data were produced on an Illumina HiSeq 2000. TCR beta chain libraries were generated through multiplex PCR amplification. The amplified TCR beta chain products were analyzed by high-throughput sequencing. Starting from the raw public reads, TCRdb applied fastp trimming at Q25, assembled clones with MiXCR and retained in-frame beta chains. Every entry covers one CDR3 protein and lists the most common genes and DNA from its rows. The table for this sample lists about 60,000 distinct CDR3 sequences; 45% to 60% of them were counted only once. The leading ten clones occupy approximately 18% of the sample. The table lists this clonotype with many counts. What antigen it recognizes has not been identified. No base quality information exists; no much larger clone differs at one position.

In this chain, TRBV30 is recombined with TRBJ1-3; the D segment cannot be called with confidence. This clonotype was sampled from a female donor with breast cancer. Some clones in this sample may be carry-over from other donors' samples. The specimen was breast tumor tissue. The DNA reads as follows: TGTGCCTGGAGTGTACAGGGAAACACCATATATTTT. It specifies CAWSVQGNTIYF.